This is a list of T cell receptor beta chains from one sample in a study of T cell responses to AZD1222 COVID-19 vaccine. Method: immunoSEQ multiplex PCR; TCRdb's copy keeps in-frame clones and lacks some. The table lists 90,000 to 120,000 clones, approximately 90% of them singletons, with 4.8% in the top ten. The specimen comprised peripheral blood, sampled 28 days after the second AZD1222 dose. The receptors originated from an adult who received the AZD1222 COVID-19 vaccine. CDR3s include the opening cysteine and the closing phenylalanine or tryptophan. The D gene is left open where the match is weak. Rows give clone size only sometimes, using once, few, many, or a class for an expanded clone.

>TRBD1|TRBJ1-5|TRBV7-2|once
CASSLGQLGRPQHF
TGTGCCAGCAGCCTGGGACAGCTCGGACGGCCCCAGCATTTT
>.|TRBJ1-1|TRBV10-3|.
CAISRENTEAFF
TGTGCCATCAGCAGGGAGAACACTGAAGCTTTCTTT
>TRBD1|TRBJ1-1|TRBV6-2/TRBV6-3|.
CASSYSGTGAEAFF
TGTGCCAGCAGTTACTCTGGGACAGGGGCTGAAGCTTTCTTT
>.|TRBJ1-1|TRBV24-1|.
CATRTDTEAFF
TGTGCCACCAGAACTGACACTGAAGCTTTCTTT
>.|TRBJ2-7|TRBV4-1|.
CASSQENYPGHEQYF
TGCGCCAGCAGCCAAGAAAATTATCCAGGCCACGAGCAGTACTTC
>.|TRBJ1-5|TRBV12-3/TRBV12-4|.
CASRPTVNQPQHF
TGTGCCAGCAGACCGACAGTAAATCAGCCCCAGCATTTT
>.|TRBJ1-2|TRBV4-2|.
CASSQEPSPNYGYTF
TGTGCCAGCAGCCAAGAGCCGAGCCCAAACTATGGCTACACCTTC
>.|TRBJ2-1|TRBV10-3|.
CAINVGGETNEQFF
TGTGCCATCAATGTAGGCGGGGAAACGAATGAGCAGTTCTTC
>.|TRBJ2-7|TRBV19|.
CASGGPGRGSYEQYF
TGTGCCAGTGGGGGTCCAGGCCGCGGCTCCTACGAGCAGTACTTC
>.|TRBJ2-7|TRBV7-2|.
CASRKPGLTTYEQYF
TGTGCCAGCAGGAAGCCGGGACTCACAACCTACGAGCAGTACTTC
>TRBD1|TRBJ1-2|TRBV5-1|.
CASSLRQGISGYTF
TGCGCCAGCAGCTTACGACAGGGTATAAGTGGCTACACCTTC
>.|TRBJ2-3|TRBV5-1|.
CASSLFGITDTQYF
TGCGCCAGCAGCTTGTTCGGGATCACAGATACGCAGTATTTT
>.|TRBJ1-1|TRBV18|once
CASSPPANPQGAFF
TGTGCCAGCTCACCACCGGCGAACCCCCAGGGGGCTTTCTTT
>.|TRBJ1-2|TRBV27|.
CASSFLGGHGYTF
TGTGCCAGCAGTTTTTTGGGGGGCCATGGCTACACCTTC
>TRBD1|TRBJ1-5|TRBV30|.
CAWSSQGAFGGRNQPQHF
TGTGCCTGGAGTTCCCAGGGGGCATTCGGGGGACGTAATCAGCCCCAGCATTTT
>.|TRBJ2-5|TRBV5-8|.
CASSFTFYAQETQYF
TGTGCCAGCAGCTTTACCTTCTACGCCCAAGAGACCCAGTACTTC
>.|TRBJ2-5|TRBV5-1|.
CASSPPVGGRQETQYF
TGCGCCAGCAGCCCGCCGGTCGGGGGGCGGCAAGAGACCCAGTACTTC
>.|TRBJ2-7|TRBV11-2|.
CASSWDPLMGEQYF
TGTGCCAGCAGCTGGGACCCCCTCATGGGCGAGCAGTACTTC
>.|TRBJ2-7|TRBV11-2|.
CASSLRGPQYEQYF
TGTGCCAGCAGCTTAAGAGGACCCCAATACGAGCAGTACTTC
>.|TRBJ1-2|TRBV6-5|.
CASSSHGAGGYTF
TGTGCCAGCAGTTCACACGGGGCCGGGGGCTACACCTTC
>.|TRBJ1-2|TRBV27|.
CASSLKGSNYGYTF
TGTGCCAGCAGTTTAAAGGGGTCTAACTATGGCTACACCTTC
>.|TRBJ1-5|TRBV9|.
CASSVVGQGRIKFQPQHF
TGTGCCAGCAGCGTAGTTGGTCAGGGGCGAATTAAATTTCAGCCCCAGCATTTT
>TRBD1|TRBJ1-2|TRBV12-3/TRBV12-4|.
CASSQTGHYGYTF
TGTGCCAGCAGTCAGACAGGGCATTATGGCTACACCTTC
>TRBD2|TRBJ2-5|TRBV19|many
CASSIGRVETQYF
TGTGCCAGTAGTATTGGGAGGGTCGAGACCCAGTACTTC
>TRBD1|TRBJ1-4|TRBV5-4|.
CASSPDRGRDEKLFF
TGTGCCAGCAGCCCAGACAGGGGGCGGGATGAAAAACTGTTTTTT
>.|TRBJ2-2|TRBV4-2|.
CASSQESGVNTGELFF
TGTGCCAGCAGCCAAGAGAGTGGTGTGAACACCGGGGAGCTGTTTTTT
>.|TRBJ2-5|TRBV11-2|.
CASSLTDRQETQYF
TGTGCCAGCAGCCTGACTGACAGGCAAGAGACCCAGTACTTC
>.|TRBJ2-7|TRBV19|.
CASSKLSDSLSYEQYF
TGTGCCAGTAGTAAACTTTCGGACAGTCTCTCCTACGAGCAGTACTTC
>.|TRBJ2-3|TRBV7-9|.
CASSQPSVWDTQYF
TGTGCCAGCAGCCAACCGTCGGTCTGGGATACGCAGTATTTT
>.|TRBJ1-2|TRBV2|.
CASSDTGGYGYTF
TGTGCCAGCAGTGACACGGGGGGATATGGCTACACCTTC
>.|TRBJ1-3|TRBV28|.
CASSMFGNTIYF
TGTGCCAGCAGCATGTTCGGAAACACCATATATTTT
>TRBD1|TRBJ1-5|TRBV10-3|.
CATRQGEKQPQHF
TGTGCCACCCGACAGGGGGAAAAGCAGCCCCAGCATTTT
>.|TRBJ2-7|TRBV7-9|.
CASSSGSPLGQYF
TGTGCCAGCAGCTCAGGGTCCCCGTTGGGGCAGTACTTC
>.|TRBJ1-5|TRBV6-5|.
CASRGADIQPQHF
TGTGCCAGCAGGGGGGCTGATATTCAGCCCCAGCATTTT
>TRBD1|TRBJ2-2|TRBV9|.
CASRGGTNTGELFF
TGTGCCAGCAGAGGGGGCACGAACACCGGGGAGCTGTTTTTT
>.|TRBJ2-5|TRBV5-1|.
CASSLVDQETQYF
TGCGCCAGCAGCTTGGTCGATCAAGAGACCCAGTACTTC
>.|TRBJ1-5|TRBV28|few
CASSSGTWGNQPQHF
TGTGCCAGCAGTTCGGGGACATGGGGAAATCAGCCCCAGCATTTT
>TRBD1|TRBJ1-6|TRBV27|.
CASRFIQGRNSPLHF
TGTGCCAGCAGATTTATACAGGGGAGGAATTCACCCCTCCACTTT
>TRBD2|TRBJ2-7|TRBV28|.
CASSLRGGVQPYEQYF
TGTGCCAGCAGTTTACGGGGGGGGGTTCAACCCTACGAGCAGTACTTC
>.|TRBJ2-5|TRBV5-4|.
CASSFAGEETQYF
TGTGCCAGCAGCTTTGCAGGGGAGGAGACCCAGTACTTC
>.|TRBJ1-2|TRBV19|.
CASSTGNNYGYTF
TGTGCCAGTAGCACCGGGAATAACTATGGCTACACCTTC
>TRBD1|TRBJ2-7|TRBV28|.
CASRDRETYEQYF
TGTGCCAGCAGGGACAGGGAAACCTACGAGCAGTACTTC
>.|TRBJ1-1|TRBV20-1|.
CSASPGYTEAFF
TGCAGTGCTAGTCCAGGGTACACTGAAGCTTTCTTT
>TRBD1|TRBJ1-1|TRBV15|.
CATSRGRQGENTEAFF
TGTGCCACCAGCAGGGGCCGGCAGGGGGAAAACACTGAAGCTTTCTTT
>.|TRBJ2-2|TRBV9|.
CASSVTGPIGTGELFF
TGTGCCAGCAGCGTAACAGGGCCGATTGGCACCGGGGAGCTGTTTTTT
>TRBD1|TRBJ2-7|TRBV19|.
CASSIGTGGYEQYF
TGTGCCAGTAGTATTGGTACAGGGGGATACGAGCAGTACTTC
>TRBD1|TRBJ2-5|TRBV11-2|.
CASSLSGTVETQYF
TGTGCCAGCAGCTTGTCCGGGACAGTTGAGACCCAGTACTTC
>.|TRBJ1-2|TRBV28|.
CASSLRLEYGRVVRGYTF
TGTGCCAGCAGTTTACGTCTTGAGTATGGTCGGGTGGTTCGTGGCTACACCTTC
>TRBD2|TRBJ2-7|TRBV4-2|.
CASSQDLLLAGPKGGFYEQYF
TGTGCCAGCAGCCAAGATCTATTACTAGCGGGGCCAAAAGGGGGGTTCTACGAGCAGTACTTC